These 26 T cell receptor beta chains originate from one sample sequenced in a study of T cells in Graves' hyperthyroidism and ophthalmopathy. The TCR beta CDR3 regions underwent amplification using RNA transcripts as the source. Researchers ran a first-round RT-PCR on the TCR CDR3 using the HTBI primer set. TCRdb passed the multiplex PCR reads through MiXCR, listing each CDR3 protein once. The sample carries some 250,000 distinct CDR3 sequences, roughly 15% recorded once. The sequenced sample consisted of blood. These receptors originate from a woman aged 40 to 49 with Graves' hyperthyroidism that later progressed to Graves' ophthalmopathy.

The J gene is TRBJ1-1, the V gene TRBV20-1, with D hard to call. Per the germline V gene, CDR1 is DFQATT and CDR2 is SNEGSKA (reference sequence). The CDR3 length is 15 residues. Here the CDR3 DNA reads TGCAGCTCCGCGGCCCAAGGAGGTTTATACACTGAAGCTTTCTTT. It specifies CSSAAQGGLYTEAFF.

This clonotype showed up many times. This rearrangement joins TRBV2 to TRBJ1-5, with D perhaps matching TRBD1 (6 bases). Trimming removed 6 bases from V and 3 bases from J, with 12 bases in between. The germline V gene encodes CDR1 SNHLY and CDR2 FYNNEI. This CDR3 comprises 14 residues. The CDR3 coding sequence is TGTGCCAGCAGGCAGGGGTCCCTCAATCAGCCCCAGCATTTT. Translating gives CASRQGSLNQPQHF.

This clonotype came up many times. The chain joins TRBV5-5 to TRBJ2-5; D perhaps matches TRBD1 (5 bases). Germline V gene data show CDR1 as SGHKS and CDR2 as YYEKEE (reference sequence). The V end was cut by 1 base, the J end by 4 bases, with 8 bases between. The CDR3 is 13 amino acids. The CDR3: CASSLPQGETQYF. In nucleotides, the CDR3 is TGTGCCAGCAGCTTGCCCCAGGGAGAGACCCAGTACTTC.

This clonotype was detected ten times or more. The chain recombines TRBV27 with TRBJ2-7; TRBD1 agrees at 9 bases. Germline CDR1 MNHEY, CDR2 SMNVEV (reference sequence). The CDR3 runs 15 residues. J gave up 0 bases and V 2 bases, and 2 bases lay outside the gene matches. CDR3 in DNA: TGTGCCAGCAGTTTAGGGACAGGGTTCTCCTACGAGCAGTACTTC. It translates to CASSLGTGFSYEQYF.

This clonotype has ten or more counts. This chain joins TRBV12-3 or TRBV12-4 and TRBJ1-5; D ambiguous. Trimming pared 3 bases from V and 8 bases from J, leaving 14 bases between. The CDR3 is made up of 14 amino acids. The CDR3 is CASSFEPGWEPQHF. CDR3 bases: TGTGCCAGCAGTTTTGAACCGGGATGGGAGCCCCAGCATTTT.

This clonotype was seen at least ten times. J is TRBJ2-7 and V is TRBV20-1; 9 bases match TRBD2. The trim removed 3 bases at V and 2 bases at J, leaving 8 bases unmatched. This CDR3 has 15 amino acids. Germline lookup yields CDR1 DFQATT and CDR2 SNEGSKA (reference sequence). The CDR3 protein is CSASPGVAGAYEQYF. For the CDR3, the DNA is TGCAGTGCTAGCCCCGGGGTAGCGGGGGCCTACGAGCAGTACTTC.

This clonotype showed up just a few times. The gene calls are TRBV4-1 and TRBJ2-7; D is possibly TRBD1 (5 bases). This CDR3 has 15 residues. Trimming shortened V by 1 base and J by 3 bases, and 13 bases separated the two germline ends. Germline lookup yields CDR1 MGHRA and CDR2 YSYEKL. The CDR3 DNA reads TGCGCCAGCAGCCAAGCTGAGACAGCTCGCTACGAGCAGTACTTC. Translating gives CASSQAETARYEQYF.

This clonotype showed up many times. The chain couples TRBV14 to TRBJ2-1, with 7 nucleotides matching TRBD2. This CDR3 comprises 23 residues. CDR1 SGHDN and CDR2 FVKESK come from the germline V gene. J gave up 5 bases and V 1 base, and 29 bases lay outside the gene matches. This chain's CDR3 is CASSQVLAGETLFVLKVNNEQFF. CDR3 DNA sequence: TGTGCCAGCAGCCAAGTCTTGGCGGGAGAGACCCTGTTTGTTCTTAAGGTAAACAATGAGCAGTTCTTC.

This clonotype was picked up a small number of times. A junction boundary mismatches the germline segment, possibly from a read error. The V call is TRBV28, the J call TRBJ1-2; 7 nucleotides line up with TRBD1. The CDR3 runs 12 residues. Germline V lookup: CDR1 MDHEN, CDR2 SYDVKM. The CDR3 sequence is CVSSRGDYGYTF. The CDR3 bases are TGCGTTTCGAGCAGGGGGGACTATGGCTACACCTTC.

CDR3 residues: CASKENLGNQPQHF. The CDR3, as DNA: TGTGCCAGTAAAGAGAACCTCGGTAATCAGCCCCAGCATTTT. The V and J genes are TRBV19 and TRBJ1-5; D gene ambiguous. The V gene's germline CDR1 is LNHDA and CDR2 SQIVND (reference sequence). The V end was cut by 7 bases, the J end by 4 bases, with 14 bases between. The CDR3 consists of 14 residues.

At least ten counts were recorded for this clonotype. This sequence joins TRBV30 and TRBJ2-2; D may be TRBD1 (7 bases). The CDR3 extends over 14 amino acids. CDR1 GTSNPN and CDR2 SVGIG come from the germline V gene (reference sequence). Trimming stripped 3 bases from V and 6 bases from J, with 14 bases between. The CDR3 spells CAWRPGGRAGELFF. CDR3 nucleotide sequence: TGTGCCTGGAGACCAGGGGGGCGCGCCGGGGAGCTGTTTTTT.

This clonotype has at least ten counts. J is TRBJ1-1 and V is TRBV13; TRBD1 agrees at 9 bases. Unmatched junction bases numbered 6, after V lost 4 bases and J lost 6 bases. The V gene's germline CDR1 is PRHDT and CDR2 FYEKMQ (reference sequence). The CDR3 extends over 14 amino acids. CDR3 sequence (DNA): TGTGCCAGCAGCTACAGGGGGCAACGGGCTGAAGCTTTCTTT. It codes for CASSYRGQRAEAFF.

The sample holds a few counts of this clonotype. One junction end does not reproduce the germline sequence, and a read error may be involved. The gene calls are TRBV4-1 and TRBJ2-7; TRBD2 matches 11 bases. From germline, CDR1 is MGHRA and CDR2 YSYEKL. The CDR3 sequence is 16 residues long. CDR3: CANSQTLAGVSYEQYF. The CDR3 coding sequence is TGCGCCAACAGCCAAACACTAGCGGGAGTCTCGTACGAGCAGTACTTC.

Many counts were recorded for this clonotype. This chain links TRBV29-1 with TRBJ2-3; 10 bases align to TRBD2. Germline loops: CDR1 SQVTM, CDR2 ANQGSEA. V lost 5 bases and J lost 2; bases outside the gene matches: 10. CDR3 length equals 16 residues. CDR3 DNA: TGCAGCGTTTCACCCGCCGGGACTAGCGACACAGATACGCAGTATTTT. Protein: CSVSPAGTSDTDTQYF.

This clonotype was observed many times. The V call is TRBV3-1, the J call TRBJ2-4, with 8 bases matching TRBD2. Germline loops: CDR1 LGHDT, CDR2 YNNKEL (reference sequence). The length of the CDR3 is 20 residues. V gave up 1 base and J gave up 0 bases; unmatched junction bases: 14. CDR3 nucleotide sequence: TGTGCCAGCAGCCAAGGGTTCGGCGGGAGGAACGTCGGAGCCAAAAACATTCAGTACTTC. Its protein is CASSQGFGGRNVGAKNIQYF.

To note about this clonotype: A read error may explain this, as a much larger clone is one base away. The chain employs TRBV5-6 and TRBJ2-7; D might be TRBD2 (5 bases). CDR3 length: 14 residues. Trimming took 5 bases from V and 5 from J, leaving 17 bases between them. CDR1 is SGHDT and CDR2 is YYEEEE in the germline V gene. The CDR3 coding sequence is TGTGCCAGCAGTCTACCGGGCAGCGGCCACGAGCAGTACTTC. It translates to CASSLPGSGHEQYF.

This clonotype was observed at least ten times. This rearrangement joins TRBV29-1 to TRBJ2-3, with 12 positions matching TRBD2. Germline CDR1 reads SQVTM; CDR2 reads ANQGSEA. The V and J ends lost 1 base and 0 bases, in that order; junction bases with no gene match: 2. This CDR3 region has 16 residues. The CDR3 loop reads CSVEGTSGTSTDTQYF. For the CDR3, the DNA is TGCAGCGTTGAAGGGACTAGCGGGACTAGCACAGATACGCAGTATTTT.

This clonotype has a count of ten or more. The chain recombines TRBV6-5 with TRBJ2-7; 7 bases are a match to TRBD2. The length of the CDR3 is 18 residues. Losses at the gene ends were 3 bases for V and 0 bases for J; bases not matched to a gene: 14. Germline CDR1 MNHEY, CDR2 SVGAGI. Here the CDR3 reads CASSYRPQGTTNSYEQYF. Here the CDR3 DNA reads TGTGCCAGCAGTTATCGACCTCAAGGGACTACTAACTCCTACGAGCAGTACTTC.

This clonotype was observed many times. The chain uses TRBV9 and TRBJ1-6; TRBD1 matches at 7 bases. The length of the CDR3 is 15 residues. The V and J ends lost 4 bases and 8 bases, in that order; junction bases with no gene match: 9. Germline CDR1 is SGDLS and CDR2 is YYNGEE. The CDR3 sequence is CASSPQRQGYSPLHF. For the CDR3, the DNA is TGTGCCAGCAGCCCCCAAAGACAGGGCTATTCACCCCTCCACTTT.

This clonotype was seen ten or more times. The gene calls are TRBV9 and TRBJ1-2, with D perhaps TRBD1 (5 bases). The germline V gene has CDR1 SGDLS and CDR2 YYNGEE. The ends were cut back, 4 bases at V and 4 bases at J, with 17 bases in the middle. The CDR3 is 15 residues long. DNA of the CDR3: TGTGCCAGCAGCCCCCACAGGAGCCGTCTCTATGGCTACACCTTC. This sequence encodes CASSPHRSRLYGYTF.

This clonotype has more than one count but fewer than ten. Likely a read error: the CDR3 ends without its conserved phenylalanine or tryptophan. The CDR3 region is CASSFGEDGYTL. CDR3 bases: TGTGCCAGCAGTTTTGGTGAGGATGGCTACACCCTC. V usage is TRBV28 and J usage is TRBJ1-2; D ambiguous. The ends were cut back, 3 bases at V and 6 bases at J, with 8 bases in the middle. Germline lookup yields CDR1 MDHEN and CDR2 SYDVKM. The CDR3 is 12 residues long.

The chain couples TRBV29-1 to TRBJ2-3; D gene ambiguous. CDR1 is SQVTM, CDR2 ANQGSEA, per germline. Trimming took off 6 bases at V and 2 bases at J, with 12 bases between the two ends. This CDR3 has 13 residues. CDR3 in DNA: TGCAGCGTCCGCCGCGGTCACACAGATACGCAGTATTTT. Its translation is CSVRRGHTDTQYF.

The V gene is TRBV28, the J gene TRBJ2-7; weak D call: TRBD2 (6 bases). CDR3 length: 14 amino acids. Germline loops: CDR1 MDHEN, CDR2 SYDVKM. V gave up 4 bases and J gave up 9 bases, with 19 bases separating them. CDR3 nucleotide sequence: TGTGCCAGCAGTTCCCCTATTATATTGGGAGGGCAGTACTTC. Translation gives CASSSPIILGGQYF.

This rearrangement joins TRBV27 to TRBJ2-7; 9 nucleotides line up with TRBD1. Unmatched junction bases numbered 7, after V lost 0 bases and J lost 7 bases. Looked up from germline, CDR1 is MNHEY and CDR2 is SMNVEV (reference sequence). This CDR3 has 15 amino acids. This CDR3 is CASSLSGTGNWEQYF. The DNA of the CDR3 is TGTGCCAGCAGTTTATCCGGGACAGGGAATTGGGAGCAGTACTTC.

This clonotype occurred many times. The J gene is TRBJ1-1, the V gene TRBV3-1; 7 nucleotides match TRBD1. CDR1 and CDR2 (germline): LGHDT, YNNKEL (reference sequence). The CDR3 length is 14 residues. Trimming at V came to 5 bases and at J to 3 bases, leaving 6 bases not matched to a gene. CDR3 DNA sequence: TGTGCCAGCAGCTTACAGGGGATTGACACTGAAGCTTTCTTT. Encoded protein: CASSLQGIDTEAFF.

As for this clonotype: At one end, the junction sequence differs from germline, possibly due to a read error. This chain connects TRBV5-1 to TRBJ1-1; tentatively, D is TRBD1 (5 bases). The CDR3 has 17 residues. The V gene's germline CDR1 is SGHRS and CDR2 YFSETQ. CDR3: CASSLGRGDGENTEAFF. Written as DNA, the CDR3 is TGTGCCAGCAGCTTGGGCCGGGGGGACGGTGAGAACACTGAAGCTTTCTTT.